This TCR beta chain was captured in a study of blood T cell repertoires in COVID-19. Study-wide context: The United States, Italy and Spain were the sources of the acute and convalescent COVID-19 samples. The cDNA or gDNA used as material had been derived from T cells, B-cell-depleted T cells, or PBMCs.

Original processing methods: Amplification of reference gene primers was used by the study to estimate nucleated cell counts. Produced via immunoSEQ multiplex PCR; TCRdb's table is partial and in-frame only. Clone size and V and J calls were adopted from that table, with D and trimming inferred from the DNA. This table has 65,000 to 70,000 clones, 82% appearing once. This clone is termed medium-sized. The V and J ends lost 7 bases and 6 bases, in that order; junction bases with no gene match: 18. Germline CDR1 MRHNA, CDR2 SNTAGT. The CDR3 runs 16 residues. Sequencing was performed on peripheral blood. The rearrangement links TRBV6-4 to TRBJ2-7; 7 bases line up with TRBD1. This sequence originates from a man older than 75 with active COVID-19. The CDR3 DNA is TGTGCCAGCACAACGTCACCTAGACAGGGAGCCAGCGAGCAGTACTTC. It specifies CASTTSPRQGASEQYF.